This is a list of T cell receptor beta chains from one sample in a study of T cells after somatic rescue of genetic block. Clones were sequenced by immunoSEQ multiplex PCR, and TCRdb holds only the in-frame ones, with some missing. The sample records approximately 88,000 clones, 90% being singletons. The sequenced material came from peripheral blood mononuclear cells (PBMCs). The receptors were sampled from a woman between 18 and 29 years old. CDR3s include the opening cysteine and the closing phenylalanine or tryptophan. Each record gives: clone size, D gene, V gene, J gene, CDR3 protein, CDR3 DNA. The D gene is left open where the match is weak. Clone size is given for some rows only: seen once, a few or many times, or a class if the clone is expanded.

abundance: -
d_gene: -
v_gene: TRBV5-1
j_gene: TRBJ2-7
CDR3aa: CASSPGRPPLEQYF
CDR3nt: TGCGCCAGCAGCCCGGGACGGCCGCCTCTCGAGCAGTACTTC

abundance: -
d_gene: -
v_gene: TRBV30
j_gene: TRBJ1-4
CDR3aa: CAWAGTEKLFF
CDR3nt: TGTGCCTGGGCGGGGACAGAAAAACTGTTTTTT

abundance: once
d_gene: TRBD2
v_gene: TRBV27
j_gene: TRBJ2-1
CDR3aa: CATNRRTSANNEQFF
CDR3nt: TGTGCCACCAACCGGAGGACTAGCGCCAACAATGAGCAGTTCTTC

abundance: -
d_gene: -
v_gene: TRBV5-6
j_gene: TRBJ1-5
CDR3aa: CASSLGWGSNQPQHF
CDR3nt: TGTGCCAGCAGCTTGGGTTGGGGTTCCAATCAGCCCCAGCATTTT

abundance: -
d_gene: TRBD2
v_gene: TRBV30
j_gene: TRBJ2-7
CDR3aa: CAWRPRLAGLSYEQYF
CDR3nt: TGTGCCTGGAGGCCTCGACTAGCGGGCCTTTCCTACGAGCAGTACTTC

abundance: -
d_gene: TRBD2
v_gene: TRBV29-1
j_gene: TRBJ2-1
CDR3aa: CSVEARGTSGTYNEQFF
CDR3nt: TGCAGCGTTGAAGCTCGGGGGACTAGCGGGACCTACAATGAGCAGTTCTTC

abundance: -
d_gene: -
v_gene: TRBV18
j_gene: TRBJ1-3
CDR3aa: CASSPSSGTGNTIYF
CDR3nt: TGTGCCAGCTCACCGTCGTCTGGAACTGGAAACACCATATATTTT

abundance: -
d_gene: -
v_gene: TRBV27
j_gene: TRBJ2-7
CDR3aa: CASSTPYEQYF
CDR3nt: TGTGCCAGCAGTACCCCCTACGAGCAGTACTTC

abundance: -
d_gene: -
v_gene: TRBV7-9
j_gene: TRBJ1-4
CDR3aa: CASSPPGAEKPTNEKLFF
CDR3nt: TGTGCCAGCAGCCCCCCTGGGGCAGAAAAACCAACTAATGAAAAACTGTTTTTT

abundance: -
d_gene: -
v_gene: TRBV7-9
j_gene: TRBJ2-1
CDR3aa: CASSTSSSYNEQFF
CDR3nt: TGTGCCAGCAGCACCTCTAGCTCCTACAATGAGCAGTTCTTC

abundance: -
d_gene: -
v_gene: TRBV7-8
j_gene: TRBJ1-5
CDR3aa: CASSLWQGNQPQHF
CDR3nt: TGTGCCAGCAGCTTGTGGCAGGGCAATCAGCCCCAGCATTTT

abundance: -
d_gene: -
v_gene: TRBV10-3
j_gene: TRBJ1-3
CDR3aa: CAISESGTALEGTIYF
CDR3nt: TGTGCCATCAGTGAGTCCGGGACCGCGCTCGAGGGCACCATATATTTT

abundance: -
d_gene: TRBD1
v_gene: TRBV28
j_gene: TRBJ2-2
CDR3aa: CASTKPGTGNTGELFF
CDR3nt: TGTGCCAGCACCAAACCCGGGACAGGGAACACCGGGGAGCTGTTTTTT

abundance: -
d_gene: -
v_gene: TRBV27
j_gene: TRBJ1-2
CDR3aa: CASSSRRSLLFYGYTF
CDR3nt: TGTGCCAGCAGTTCCCGACGGTCCCTTCTCTTCTATGGCTACACCTTC

abundance: -
d_gene: -
v_gene: TRBV30
j_gene: TRBJ1-4
CDR3aa: CASPNVGFEKLFF
CDR3nt: TGTGCCTCCCCGAATGTGGGGTTTGAAAAACTGTTTTTT

abundance: -
d_gene: -
v_gene: TRBV27
j_gene: TRBJ2-6
CDR3aa: CASSTHRGVTPGANVLTF
CDR3nt: TGTGCCAGCAGCACCCACCGAGGAGTGACGCCTGGGGCCAACGTCCTGACTTTC

abundance: -
d_gene: -
v_gene: TRBV11-2
j_gene: TRBJ2-3
CDR3aa: CASSLEDSHRTDTQYF
CDR3nt: TGTGCCAGCAGCTTAGAAGACTCTCACCGCACAGATACGCAGTATTTT

abundance: -
d_gene: -
v_gene: TRBV6-6
j_gene: TRBJ2-7
CDR3aa: CASSSGSTYEQYF
CDR3nt: TGTGCCAGCAGTTCGGGCAGCACCTACGAGCAGTACTTC

abundance: -
d_gene: -
v_gene: TRBV19
j_gene: TRBJ1-1
CDR3aa: CASSIVGRATEAFF
CDR3nt: TGTGCCAGTAGTATAGTAGGAAGGGCCACTGAAGCTTTCTTT

abundance: -
d_gene: -
v_gene: TRBV7-2
j_gene: TRBJ1-5
CDR3aa: CASSLGAYQPQHF
CDR3nt: TGTGCCAGCAGCTTGGGGGCATATCAGCCCCAGCATTTT

abundance: few
d_gene: -
v_gene: TRBV7-6
j_gene: TRBJ1-5
CDR3aa: CASSLGPGTQPQHF
CDR3nt: TGTGCCAGCAGCTTAGGTCCGGGGACACAGCCCCAGCATTTT

abundance: once
d_gene: TRBD1
v_gene: TRBV7-9
j_gene: TRBJ2-1
CDR3aa: CASGQGTVHNEQFF
CDR3nt: TGTGCCAGCGGACAGGGAACGGTCCACAATGAGCAGTTCTTC

abundance: -
d_gene: -
v_gene: TRBV28
j_gene: TRBJ2-7
CDR3aa: CASREAAGEQYF
CDR3nt: TGTGCCAGCAGAGAGGCTGCAGGCGAGCAGTACTTC

abundance: -
d_gene: -
v_gene: TRBV28
j_gene: TRBJ1-2
CDR3aa: CASSPLGRGYTF
CDR3nt: TGTGCCAGCAGTCCCCTTGGGAGGGGCTACACCTTC

abundance: -
d_gene: -
v_gene: TRBV7-6
j_gene: TRBJ2-7
CDR3aa: CASSSYGEQYF
CDR3nt: TGTGCCAGCAGCTCCTACGGGGAGCAGTACTTC

abundance: -
d_gene: -
v_gene: TRBV18
j_gene: TRBJ2-3
CDR3aa: CASSPSREDTQYF
CDR3nt: TGTGCCAGCTCACCAAGCCGGGAAGATACGCAGTATTTT

abundance: -
d_gene: TRBD2
v_gene: TRBV10-3
j_gene: TRBJ2-3
CDR3aa: CAISDPSGSGGVGTDTQYF
CDR3nt: TGTGCCATCAGTGACCCTAGCGGGAGTGGAGGAGTTGGCACAGATACGCAGTATTTT

abundance: -
d_gene: -
v_gene: TRBV4-3
j_gene: TRBJ1-2
CDR3aa: CASSQDRGGYGYTF
CDR3nt: TGCGCCAGCAGCCAAGACCGGGGAGGATATGGCTACACCTTC

abundance: -
d_gene: -
v_gene: TRBV7-6
j_gene: TRBJ2-5
CDR3aa: CASSLDRGVGVAQYF
CDR3nt: TGTGCCAGCAGCTTAGATAGGGGGGTCGGGGTGGCCCAGTACTTC

abundance: -
d_gene: -
v_gene: TRBV25-1
j_gene: TRBJ2-3
CDR3aa: CASSEYGPDTQYF
CDR3nt: TGTGCCAGCAGTGAATATGGTCCAGATACGCAGTATTTT

abundance: -
d_gene: TRBD2
v_gene: TRBV15
j_gene: TRBJ2-2
CDR3aa: CATSKRGGGRAAGELFF
CDR3nt: TGTGCCACCAGCAAGAGAGGGGGCGGGAGGGCCGCCGGGGAGCTGTTTTTT

abundance: -
d_gene: TRBD2
v_gene: TRBV5-8
j_gene: TRBJ2-7
CDR3aa: CASSARAGTFSYEQYF
CDR3nt: TGTGCCAGCAGCGCGCGAGCGGGAACTTTCTCCTACGAGCAGTACTTC